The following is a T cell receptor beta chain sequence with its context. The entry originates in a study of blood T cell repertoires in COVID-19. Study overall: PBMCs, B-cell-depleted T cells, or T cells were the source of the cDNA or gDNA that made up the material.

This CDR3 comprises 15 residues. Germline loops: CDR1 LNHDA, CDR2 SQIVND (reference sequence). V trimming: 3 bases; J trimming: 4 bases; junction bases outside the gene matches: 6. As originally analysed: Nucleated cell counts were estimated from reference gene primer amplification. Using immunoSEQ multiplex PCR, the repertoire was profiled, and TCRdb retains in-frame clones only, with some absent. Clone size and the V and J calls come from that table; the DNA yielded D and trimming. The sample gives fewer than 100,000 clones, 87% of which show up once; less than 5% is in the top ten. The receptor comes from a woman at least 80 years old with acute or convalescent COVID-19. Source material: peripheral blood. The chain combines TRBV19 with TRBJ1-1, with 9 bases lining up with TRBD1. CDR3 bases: TGTGCCAGTAGTATCTCCGGGACAGGGATCACTGAAGCTTTCTTT. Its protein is CASSISGTGITEAFF. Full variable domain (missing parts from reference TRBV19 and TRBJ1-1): DGGITQSPKYLFRKEGQNVTLSCEQNLNHDAMYWYRQDPGQGLRLIYYSQIVNDFQKGDIAEGYSVSREKKESFPLTVTSAQKNPTAFYLCASSISGTGITEAFFGQGTRLTVV.